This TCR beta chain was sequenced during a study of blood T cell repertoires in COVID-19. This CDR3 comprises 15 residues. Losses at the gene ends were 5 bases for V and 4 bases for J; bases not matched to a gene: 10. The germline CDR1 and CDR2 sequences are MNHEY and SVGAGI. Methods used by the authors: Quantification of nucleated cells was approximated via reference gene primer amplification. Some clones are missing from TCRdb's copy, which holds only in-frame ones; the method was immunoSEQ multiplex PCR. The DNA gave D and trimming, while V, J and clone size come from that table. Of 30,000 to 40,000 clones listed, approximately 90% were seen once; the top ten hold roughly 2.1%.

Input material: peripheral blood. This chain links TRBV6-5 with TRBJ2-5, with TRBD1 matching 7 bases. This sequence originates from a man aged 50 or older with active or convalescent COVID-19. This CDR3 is CASSPRQGWGETQYF. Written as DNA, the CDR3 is TGTGCCAGCAGTCCGCGACAGGGATGGGGAGAGACCCAGTACTTC.